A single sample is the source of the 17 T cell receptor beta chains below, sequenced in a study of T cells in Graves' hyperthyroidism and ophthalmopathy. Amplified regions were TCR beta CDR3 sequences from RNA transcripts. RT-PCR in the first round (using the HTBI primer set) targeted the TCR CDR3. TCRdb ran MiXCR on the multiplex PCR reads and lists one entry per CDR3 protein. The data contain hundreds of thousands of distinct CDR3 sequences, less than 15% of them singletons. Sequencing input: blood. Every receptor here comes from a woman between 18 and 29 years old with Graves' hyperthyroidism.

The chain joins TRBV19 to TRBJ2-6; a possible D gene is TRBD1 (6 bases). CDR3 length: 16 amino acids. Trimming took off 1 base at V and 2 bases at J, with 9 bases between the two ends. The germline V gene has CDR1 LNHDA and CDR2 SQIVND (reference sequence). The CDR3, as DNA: TGTGCCAGTAGTATAGCTACAGGGACTGGGGCCAACGTCCTGACTTTC. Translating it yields CASSIATGTGANVLTF. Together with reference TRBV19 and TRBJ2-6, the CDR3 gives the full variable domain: DGGITQSPKYLFRKEGQNVTLSCEQNLNHDAMYWYRQDPGQGLRLIYYSQIVNDFQKGDIAEGYSVSREKKESFPLTVTSAQKNPTAFYLCASSIATGTGANVLTFGAGSRLTVL.

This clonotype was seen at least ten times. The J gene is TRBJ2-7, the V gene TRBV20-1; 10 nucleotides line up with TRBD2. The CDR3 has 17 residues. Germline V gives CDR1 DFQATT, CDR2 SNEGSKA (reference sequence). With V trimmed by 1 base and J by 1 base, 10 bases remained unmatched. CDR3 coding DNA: TGCAGTGCTAGAGCTAGCGGGAGCGCACCTCTGTCCTACGAGCAGTACTTC. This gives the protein CSARASGSAPLSYEQYF.

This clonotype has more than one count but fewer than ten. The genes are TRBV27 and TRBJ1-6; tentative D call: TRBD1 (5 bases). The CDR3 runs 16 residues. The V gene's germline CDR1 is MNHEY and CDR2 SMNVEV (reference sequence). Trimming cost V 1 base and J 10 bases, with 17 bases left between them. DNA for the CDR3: TGTGCCAGCAGTTTATATGGGGGGAGGGGTCGGTCACCCCTCCACTTT. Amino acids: CASSLYGGRGRSPLHF.

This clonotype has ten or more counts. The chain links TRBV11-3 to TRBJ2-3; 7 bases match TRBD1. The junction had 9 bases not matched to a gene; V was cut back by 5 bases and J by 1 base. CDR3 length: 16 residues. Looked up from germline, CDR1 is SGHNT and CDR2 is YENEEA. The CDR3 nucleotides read TGTGCCAGCAGCCCTCCCCAAGGGACAGGCACAGATACGCAGTATTTT. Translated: CASSPPQGTGTDTQYF.

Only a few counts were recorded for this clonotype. CDR3 in amino acids: CASIFGTEAFF. The CDR3 coding sequence is TGTGCCAGCATATTCGGCACTGAAGCTTTCTTT. This chain joins TRBV2 and TRBJ1-1, with D unclear. Germline V gene lookup returns CDR1 SNHLY and CDR2 FYNNEI. V was pared by 7 bases and J by 4 bases, with 7 bases between. The CDR3 length is 11 residues.

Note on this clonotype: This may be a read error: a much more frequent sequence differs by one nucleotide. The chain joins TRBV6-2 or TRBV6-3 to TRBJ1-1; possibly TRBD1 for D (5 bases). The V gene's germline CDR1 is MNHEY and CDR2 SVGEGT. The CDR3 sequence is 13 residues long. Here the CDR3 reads CASSSGRATGAFF. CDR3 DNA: TGTGCCAGCAGCTCAGGCAGGGCGACTGGAGCTTTCTTT.

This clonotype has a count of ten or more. The CDR3 is CASSTYSGQPGEQYF. CDR3 in DNA: TGTGCCAGCAGTACATACTCGGGACAGCCCGGCGAGCAGTACTTC. The rearrangement links TRBV12-3 or TRBV12-4 to TRBJ2-7; 7 bases are shared with TRBD1. J lost 6 bases, V lost 5 bases, and 13 bases had no gene match. This CDR3 region has 15 residues.

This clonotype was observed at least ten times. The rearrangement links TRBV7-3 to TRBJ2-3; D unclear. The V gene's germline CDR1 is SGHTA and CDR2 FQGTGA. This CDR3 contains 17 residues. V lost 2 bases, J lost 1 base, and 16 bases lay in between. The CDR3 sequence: CASSLGMAGAGTDTQYF. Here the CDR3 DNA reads TGTGCCAGCAGCTTAGGGATGGCCGGCGCCGGCACAGATACGCAGTATTTT.

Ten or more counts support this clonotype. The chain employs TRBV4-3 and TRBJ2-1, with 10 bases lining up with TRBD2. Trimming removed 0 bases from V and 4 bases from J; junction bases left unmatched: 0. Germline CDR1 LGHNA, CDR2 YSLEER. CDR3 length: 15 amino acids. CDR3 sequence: CASSQETSGYNEQFF. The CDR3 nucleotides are TGCGCCAGCAGCCAAGAGACTAGCGGGTACAATGAGCAGTTCTTC.

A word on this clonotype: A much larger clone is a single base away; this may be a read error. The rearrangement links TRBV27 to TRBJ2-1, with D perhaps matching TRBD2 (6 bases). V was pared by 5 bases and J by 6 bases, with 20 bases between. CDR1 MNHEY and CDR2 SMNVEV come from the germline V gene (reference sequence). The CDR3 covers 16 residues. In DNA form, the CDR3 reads TGTGCCAGCAGTGTGGACGGGGCTGGAGGGTGCAATGAGCAGTTCTTC. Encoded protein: CASSVDGAGGCNEQFF.

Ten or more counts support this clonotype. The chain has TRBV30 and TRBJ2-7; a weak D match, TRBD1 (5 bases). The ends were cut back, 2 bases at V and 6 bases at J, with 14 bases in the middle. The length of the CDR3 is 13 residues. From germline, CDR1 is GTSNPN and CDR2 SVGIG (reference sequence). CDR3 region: CAWSSIRVGEQYF. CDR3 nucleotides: TGTGCCTGGAGTTCAATCAGGGTCGGCGAGCAGTACTTC.

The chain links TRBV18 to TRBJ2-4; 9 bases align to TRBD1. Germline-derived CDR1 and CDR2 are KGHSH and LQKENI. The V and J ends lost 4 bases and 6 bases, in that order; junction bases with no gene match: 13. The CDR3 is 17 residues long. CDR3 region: CASSLLTGGEFGNIQYF. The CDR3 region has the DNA TGTGCCAGCTCACTCCTCACAGGGGGCGAGTTTGGAAACATTCAGTACTTC.

CDR3: CASSFSKSIYNEQFF. CDR3 DNA: TGTGCCAGCAGCTTCTCCAAAAGTATCTACAATGAGCAGTTCTTC. The chain couples TRBV7-9 to TRBJ2-1; D gene unclear. Germline V gives CDR1 SEHNR, CDR2 FQNEAQ (reference sequence). The V and J ends lost 3 bases and 3 bases respectively, with 12 bases between them. CDR3 length equals 15 residues.

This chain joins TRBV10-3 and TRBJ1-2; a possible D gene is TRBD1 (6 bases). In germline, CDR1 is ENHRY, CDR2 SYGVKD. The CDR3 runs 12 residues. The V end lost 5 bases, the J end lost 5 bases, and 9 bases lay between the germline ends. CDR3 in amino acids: CAISQQGYGYTF. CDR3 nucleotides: TGTGCCATCAGTCAACAGGGTTATGGCTACACCTTC.

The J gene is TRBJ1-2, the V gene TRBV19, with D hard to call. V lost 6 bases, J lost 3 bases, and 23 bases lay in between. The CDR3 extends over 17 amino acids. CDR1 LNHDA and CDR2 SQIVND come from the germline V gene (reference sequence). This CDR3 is CASSPRTPFSPYYGYTF. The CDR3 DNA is TGTGCCAGTAGCCCGCGGACCCCCTTCAGCCCCTACTATGGCTACACCTTC.

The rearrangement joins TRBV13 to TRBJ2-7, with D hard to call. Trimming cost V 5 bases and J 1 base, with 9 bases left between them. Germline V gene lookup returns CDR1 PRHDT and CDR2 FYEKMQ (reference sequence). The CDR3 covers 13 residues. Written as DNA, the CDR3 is TGTGCCAGCAGCGGGTCTGCATCCTACGAGCAGTACTTC. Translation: CASSGSASYEQYF.

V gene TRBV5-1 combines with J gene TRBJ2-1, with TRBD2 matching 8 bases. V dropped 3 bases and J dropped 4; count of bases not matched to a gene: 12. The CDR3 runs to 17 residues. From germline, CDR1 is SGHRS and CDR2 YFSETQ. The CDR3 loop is CASSSTITSGRYNEQFF. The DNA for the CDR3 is TGCGCCAGCAGCTCAACAATAACTAGCGGTCGTTACAATGAGCAGTTCTTC. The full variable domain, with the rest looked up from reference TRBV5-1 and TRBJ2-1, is KAGVTQTPRYLIKTRGQQVTLSCSPISGHRSVSWYQQTPGQGLQFLFEYFSETQRNKGNFPGRFSGRQFSNSRSEMNVSTLELGDSALYLCASSSTITSGRYNEQFFGPGTRLTVL.